These 17 T cell receptor beta chains were sequenced from one sample in a study of blood T cell repertoires in COVID-19. The table came from immunoSEQ multiplex PCR; TCRdb's copy has only in-frame clones and leaves some out. The data show 500,000 to 600,000 clones, approximately 88% seen once. The sequencing input was peripheral blood. The source is a woman aged 50 to 65 with COVID-19, enrolled during active disease.

The rearrangement uses TRBV7-9 and TRBJ2-7, with D unresolved. From germline, CDR1 is SEHNR and CDR2 FQNEAQ (reference sequence). The CDR3 has 15 amino acids. Between the trimmed V and J ends, which lost 1 base and 1 base, there was a span of 11 bases. This CDR3 reads CASSLDAVSSYEQYF. The CDR3 region has the DNA TGTGCCAGCAGCTTAGACGCGGTCAGTTCCTACGAGCAGTACTTC.

The chain couples TRBV18 to TRBJ2-1, with 14 positions matching TRBD2. The V gene end was trimmed by 3 bases and the J gene end by 3 bases; junction bases not matched to a gene: 4. Germline CDR1 KGHSH, CDR2 LQKENI. The CDR3 has 17 residues. CDR3 residues: CASSPKTSGGVYNEQFF. The CDR3 bases are TGTGCCAGCTCACCGAAGACTAGCGGGGGGGTCTACAATGAGCAGTTCTTC.

J is TRBJ2-7 and V is TRBV7-9, with 7 positions matching TRBD1. Germline CDR1 and CDR2: SEHNR and FQNEAQ (reference sequence). The CDR3 spans 15 residues. J lost 1 base, V lost 5 bases, and 8 bases had no gene match. For the CDR3, the DNA is TGTGCCAGCAGCCCTGGGACAGCTTTATCCTACGAGCAGTACTTC. As protein: CASSPGTALSYEQYF.

The chain couples TRBV5-5 to TRBJ2-2; D not resolved. This CDR3 spans 16 amino acids. Germline loops: CDR1 SGHKS, CDR2 YYEKEE (reference sequence). V lost 4 bases to trimming and J lost 2 bases, with 15 bases between them. Written as DNA, the CDR3 is TGTGCCAGCAGCGCTGGAAGCAGGTCTAACACCGGGGAGCTGTTTTTT. It yields the protein CASSAGSRSNTGELFF.

This clone appeared once. The chain employs TRBV10-3 and TRBJ2-3; D is ambiguous. Germline V gives CDR1 ENHRY, CDR2 SYGVKD. The CDR3 has 11 amino acids. Trimming removed 3 bases from V and 5 bases from J, with 3 bases in between. CDR3 in DNA: TGTGCCATCAGTGAACAAGATACGCAGTATTTT. This encodes CAISEQDTQYF.

The rearrangement links TRBV12-3 or TRBV12-4 to TRBJ2-1; D is ambiguous. The CDR3 extends over 11 amino acids. V was cut by 3 bases and J by 8 bases, with 5 bases left in between. The CDR3 spells CASSFVDEQFF. The CDR3 nucleotides read TGTGCCAGCAGTTTTGTAGATGAGCAGTTCTTC.

The V call is TRBV2, the J call TRBJ2-1; D may be TRBD2 (6 bases). CDR3 size: 14 residues. Trimming left V 5 bases short and J 4 bases short, with 12 bases between. The V gene's germline CDR1 is SNHLY and CDR2 FYNNEI. The CDR3 region is CASSWGLLYNEQFF. For the CDR3, the DNA is TGTGCCAGCAGTTGGGGACTCCTATACAATGAGCAGTTCTTC.

The chain links TRBV6-1 to TRBJ2-7; 7 bases map to TRBD2. Germline V gives CDR1 MNHNS, CDR2 SASEGT. The CDR3 is 16 residues long. V trimming: 2 bases; J trimming: 2 bases; junction bases outside the gene matches: 9. Written as DNA, the CDR3 is TGTGCCAGCAGTGAATCTCTAGCGGTTGTAACCTACGAGCAGTACTTC. Protein: CASSESLAVVTYEQYF.

This chain joins TRBV29-1 and TRBJ1-2, with 7 nucleotides matching TRBD1. The CDR3 totals 13 residues. V lost 6 bases and J lost 7; bases outside the gene matches: 11. CDR1 and CDR2 from the germline V gene are SQVTM and ANQGSEA. This CDR3 reads CSVATEGARGYTF. CDR3 bases: TGCAGCGTCGCGACCGAGGGGGCGCGTGGCTACACCTTC. The complete variable domain, with remaining parts taken from reference TRBV29-1 and TRBJ1-2, reads SAVISQKPSRDICQRGTSLTIQCQVDSQVTMMFWYRQQPGQSLTLIATANQGSEATYESGFVIDKFPISRPNLTFSTLTVSNMSPEDSSIYLCSVATEGARGYTFGSGTRLTVV.

The chain is built from TRBV12-3 or TRBV12-4 and TRBJ1-1; D is uncertain. CDR3 length equals 13 residues. The germline V and J ends were trimmed by 4 bases and 2 bases, with 8 bases remaining between them. CDR3 coding DNA: TGTGCCAGCAGTTCCGGGATTAACACTGAAGCTTTCTTT. As protein: CASSSGINTEAFF.

This sequence joins TRBV5-1 and TRBJ2-3; D may be TRBD1 (6 bases). Germline values: CDR1 SGHRS, CDR2 YFSETQ. The CDR3 runs 13 residues. Trimming stripped 8 bases from V and 4 bases from J, with 14 bases between. Here the CDR3 DNA reads TGCGCCAGTTACAGGGATTCGCCAGATACGCAGTATTTT. As protein: CASYRDSPDTQYF.

This clone was recorded only once. J is TRBJ2-1 and V is TRBV27, with D uncertain. The V and J ends lost 1 base and 5 bases respectively, with 9 bases between them. Germline CDR1 MNHEY, CDR2 SMNVEV (reference sequence). This CDR3 is 14 amino acids long. Here the CDR3 reads CASSLFLPDNEQFF. The CDR3 region has the DNA TGTGCCAGCAGTTTATTTCTCCCGGACAATGAGCAGTTCTTC.

The chain joins TRBV30 to TRBJ1-4; 7 positions agree with TRBD1. Trimming at V came to 3 bases and at J to 3 bases, leaving 4 bases not matched to a gene. This CDR3 region has 14 residues. Germline V CDR1 and CDR2: GTSNPN, SVGIG (reference sequence). This CDR3 is CAWSPGQSNEKLFF. CDR3 in DNA: TGTGCCTGGAGCCCGGGACAGTCTAATGAAAAACTGTTTTTT.

J is TRBJ2-7 and V is TRBV5-8, with unresolved D. Germline CDR1 and CDR2: SGHTS and YDEGEE. V was shortened by 2 bases and J by 1 base, with 19 bases between the two germline ends. The CDR3 extends over 17 amino acids. CDR3 region: CASSLNLEEINSYEQYF. The CDR3 bases are TGTGCCAGCAGCTTAAATTTAGAGGAGATTAATTCCTACGAGCAGTACTTC.

This sequence joins TRBV24-1 and TRBJ2-6; D not resolved. Deletions cut 9 bases from V and 0 bases from J, with 11 bases between. Germline CDR1 is KGHDR and CDR2 is SFDVKD. This CDR3 spans 15 amino acids. The CDR3 reads CATSWANSGANVLTF. CDR3 in DNA: TGTGCCACCTCCTGGGCGAACTCTGGGGCCAACGTCCTGACTTTC.

V and J are TRBV7-2 and TRBJ1-5; D unresolved. CDR1 is SGHTA and CDR2 is FQGNSA in the germline V gene. Trimming left V 2 bases short and J 6 bases short, with 14 bases between. This CDR3 has 15 residues. CDR3 amino acids: CASSLPTGGSQPQHF. In nucleotides, the CDR3 is TGTGCCAGCAGCTTACCTACCGGAGGGAGTCAGCCCCAGCATTTT.

V is TRBV2 and J is TRBJ1-1; tentatively, D is TRBD1 (5 bases). V lost 0 bases and J 8 bases, leaving 16 bases between the germline ends. CDR1 is SNHLY, CDR2 FYNNEI, per germline. The CDR3 has 15 amino acids. The CDR3 coding sequence is TGTGCCAGCAGTGAAGCCCTAGGGGCCCCCGCGGAAGCTTTCTTT. This gives the protein CASSEALGAPAEAFF.